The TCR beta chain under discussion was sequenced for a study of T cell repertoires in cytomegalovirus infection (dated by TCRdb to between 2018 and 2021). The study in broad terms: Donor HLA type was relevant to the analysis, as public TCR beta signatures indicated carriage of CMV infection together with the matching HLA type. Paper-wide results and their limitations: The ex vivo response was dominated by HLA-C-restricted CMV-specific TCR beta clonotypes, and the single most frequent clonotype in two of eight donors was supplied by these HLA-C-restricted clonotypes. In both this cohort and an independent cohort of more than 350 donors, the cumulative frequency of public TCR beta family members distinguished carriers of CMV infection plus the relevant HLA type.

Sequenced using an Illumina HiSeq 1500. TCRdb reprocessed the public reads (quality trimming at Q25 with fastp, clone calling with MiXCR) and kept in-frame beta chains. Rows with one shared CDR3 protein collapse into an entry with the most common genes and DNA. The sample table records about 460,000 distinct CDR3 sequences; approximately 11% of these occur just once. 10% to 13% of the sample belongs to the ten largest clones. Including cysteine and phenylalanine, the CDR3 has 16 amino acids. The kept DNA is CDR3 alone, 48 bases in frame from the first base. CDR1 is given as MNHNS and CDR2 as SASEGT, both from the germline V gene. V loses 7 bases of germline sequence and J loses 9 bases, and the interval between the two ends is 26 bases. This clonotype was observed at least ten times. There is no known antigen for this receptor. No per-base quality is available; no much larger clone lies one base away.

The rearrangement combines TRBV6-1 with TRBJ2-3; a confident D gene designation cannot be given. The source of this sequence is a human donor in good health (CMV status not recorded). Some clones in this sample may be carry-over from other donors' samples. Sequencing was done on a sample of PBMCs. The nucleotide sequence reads TGTGCCAGCAAAGTCGACACCACGGACCTGGATCGAACGCAGTATTTT. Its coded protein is CASKVDTTDLDRTQYF.